Presented here are 20 T cell receptor beta chains from one specimen sequenced in a study of cytomegalovirus exposure and HLA in healthy donors. PCR primers comprised 60 Vbeta and 13 Jbeta primers. The table came from immunoSEQ multiplex PCR; TCRdb's copy has only in-frame clones and leaves some out. The sample carries around 100,000 clones, 60% to 85% recorded once. The material sequenced was PBMCs. The receptor source for this set is a man aged 45 to 65 in good health and CMV-seropositive.

V and J are TRBV6-1 and TRBJ1-1; 8 bases match TRBD1. The trim removed 4 bases at V and 4 bases at J, leaving 8 bases unmatched. The germline gives CDR1 MNHNS, CDR2 SASEGT. This CDR3 has 15 residues. The CDR3 nucleotides read TGTGCCAGCAGTGGACAAACCACAGGGGGCACTGAAGCTTTCTTT. It yields the protein CASSGQTTGGTEAFF.

V gene TRBV10-2 combines with J gene TRBJ2-7, with 7 nucleotides matching TRBD1. V gave up 4 bases and J gave up 2 bases; unmatched junction bases: 2. From germline, CDR1 is WSHSY and CDR2 SAAADI. This CDR3 has 13 amino acids. In DNA, the CDR3 is TGCGCCAGCAGTGCAGGACAGGCCTACGAGCAGTACTTC. Residues: CASSAGQAYEQYF.

The chain links TRBV7-2 to TRBJ2-2, with 7 nucleotides matching TRBD2. The germline V gene encodes CDR1 SGHTA and CDR2 FQGNSA. The trim removed 6 bases at V and 7 bases at J, leaving 14 bases unmatched. There are 16 residues in the CDR3. As DNA, the CDR3 is TGTGCCAGCAGAAGGCAGGCGGGGGAGGAGGGCGGGGAGCTGTTTTTT. Its protein is CASRRQAGEEGGELFF. The whole variable domain, filled in from reference TRBV7-2 and TRBJ2-2, reads GAGVSQSPSNKVTEKGKDVELRCDPISGHTALYWYRQSLGQGLEFLIYFQGNSAPDKSGLPSDRFSAERTGGSVSTLTIQRTQQEDSAVYLCASRRQAGEEGGELFFGEGSRLTVL.

The chain carries TRBV5-1 and TRBJ2-5; TRBD1 is a possible D gene (6 bases). Trimming cost V 2 bases and J 1 base, with 12 bases left between them. Germline CDR1 and CDR2: SGHRS and YFSETQ. There are 15 residues in the CDR3. The CDR3 DNA reads as TGCGCCAGCAGCTTTCAACAGGGTGGCCAAGAGACCCAGTACTTC. Its protein is CASSFQQGGQETQYF.

J is TRBJ2-2 and V is TRBV19, with D possibly TRBD1 on 6 matching bases. This CDR3 spans 14 amino acids. In germline, CDR1 is LNHDA, CDR2 SQIVND (reference sequence). V was clipped by 4 bases and J by 8 bases, with 14 bases between them. The CDR3 is CASSTYREGGELFF. DNA of the CDR3: TGTGCCAGTAGTACTTACAGGGAAGGTGGGGAGCTGTTTTTT. The full variable domain, its missing parts supplied by reference TRBV19 and TRBJ2-2, is DGGITQSPKYLFRKEGQNVTLSCEQNLNHDAMYWYRQDPGQGLRLIYYSQIVNDFQKGDIAEGYSVSREKKESFPLTVTSAQKNPTAFYLCASSTYREGGELFFGEGSRLTVL.

V gene TRBV10-2 combines with J gene TRBJ2-7; TRBD2 matches 7 bases. V trimming: 6 bases; J trimming: 2 bases; junction bases outside the gene matches: 13. Germline V gives CDR1 WSHSY, CDR2 SAAADI. This CDR3 has 16 residues. The CDR3 is CASRLRLGGSAYEQYF. The CDR3 DNA reads as TGCGCCAGCAGGCTCCGGTTGGGCGGGAGCGCCTACGAGCAGTACTTC.

This chain joins TRBV27 and TRBJ1-1; 10 bases are shared with TRBD1. The CDR3 loop spans 16 amino acids. With 3 bases clipped from V and 6 bases from J, the junction kept 10 bases outside the gene matches. Germline CDR1 reads MNHEY; CDR2 reads SMNVEV (reference sequence). For the CDR3, the DNA is TGTGCCAGCAGTTTCTCTGACAGGGGGCCCTTAGCTGAAGCTTTCTTT. It is translated as CASSFSDRGPLAEAFF.

This rearrangement joins TRBV6-4 to TRBJ1-4, with a weak D call TRBD1 (6 bases). This CDR3 has 15 residues. V was shortened by 6 bases and J by 5 bases, with 16 bases between the two germline ends. Looked up from germline, CDR1 is MRHNA and CDR2 is SNTAGT. The CDR3 bases are TGTGCCAGCAGAGAACAGGGCCCTCAAAATGAAAAACTGTTTTTT. Protein: CASREQGPQNEKLFF.

This clone was counted a single time. V and J are TRBV19 and TRBJ1-1; D call uncertain. Germline V gives CDR1 LNHDA, CDR2 SQIVND (reference sequence). The germline V and J ends were trimmed by 1 base and 2 bases, with 8 bases remaining between them. CDR3 length equals 14 residues. CDR3 in amino acids: CASSIVARNTEAFF. The CDR3 nucleotides read TGTGCCAGTAGTATAGTTGCGAGAAACACTGAAGCTTTCTTT.

The chain is built from TRBV19 and TRBJ2-7; a weak D match, TRBD2 (6 bases). This CDR3 comprises 16 residues. V lost 6 bases, J lost 5 bases, and 23 bases lay in between. Germline-derived CDR1 and CDR2 are LNHDA and SQIVND (reference sequence). The CDR3 DNA reads TGTGCCAGTAGCCCACTCAATGTAGGAGGGTCCAACGAGCAGTACTTC. It translates to CASSPLNVGGSNEQYF.

This clone was seen once. The genes are TRBV11-2 and TRBJ2-2, with D hard to call. The V and J ends lost 2 bases and 0 bases respectively, with 7 bases between them. CDR1 and CDR2 from the germline V gene are SGHAT and FQNNGV. The CDR3 spans 15 residues. In DNA form, the CDR3 reads TGTGCCAGCAGCTTACTGTCAGCGAACACCGGGGAGCTGTTTTTT. Translated: CASSLLSANTGELFF.

The V call is TRBV5-4, the J call TRBJ2-3, with TRBD2 identical over 8 bases. The V segment lost 4 bases and the J segment 4 bases; nucleotides outside the gene matches: 5. Germline V gene sequence: CDR1 SGHNT, CDR2 YYREEE (reference sequence). The CDR3 has 14 amino acids. CDR3 sequence: CASSALAGADTQYF. CDR3 nucleotides: TGTGCCAGCAGCGCCCTAGCGGGCGCAGATACGCAGTATTTT. The full variable domain, its missing parts supplied by reference TRBV5-4 and TRBJ2-3, is ETGVTQSPTHLIKTRGQQVTLRCSSQSGHNTVSWYQQALGQGPQFIFQYYREEENGRGNFPPRFSGLQFPNYSSELNVNALELDDSALYLCASSALAGADTQYFGPGTRLTVL.

The gene calls are TRBV5-6 and TRBJ2-5; no clear D. The CDR3 totals 16 residues. V lost 2 bases and J lost 5, with 19 bases in between. Germline values: CDR1 SGHDT, CDR2 YYEEEE. The CDR3 DNA reads TGTGCCAGCAGCTTAAGGCGGCTTACCCCCCAGGAGACCCAGTACTTC. Translating it yields CASSLRRLTPQETQYF. Combining the CDR3 with reference TRBV5-6 and TRBJ2-5 gives the whole variable domain DAGVTQSPTHLIKTRGQQVTLRCSPKSGHDTVSWYQQALGQGPQFIFQYYEEEERQRGNFPDRFSGHQFPNYSSELNVNALLLGDSALYLCASSLRRLTPQETQYFGPGTRLLVL.

The chain couples TRBV10-2 to TRBJ1-4; maybe TRBD1 (5 bases). Germline V gene data show CDR1 as WSHSY and CDR2 as SAAADI. V was cut by 5 bases and J by 6 bases, with 16 bases left in between. The CDR3 has 15 amino acids. CDR3 residues: CASSKSGGRYEKLFF. The CDR3, as DNA: TGCGCCAGCAGTAAATCGGGGGGACGTTATGAAAAACTGTTTTTT.

The chain couples TRBV11-1 to TRBJ2-4, with 14 bases fitting TRBD2. Germline V gene sequence: CDR1 SGHAT, CDR2 FQDESV (reference sequence). V shed 5 bases, J shed 0 bases, and the junction held 9 bases outside the gene matches. The CDR3 has 19 amino acids. Here the CDR3 reads CASSLGGTSGSIAKNIQYF. CDR3 nucleotides: TGTGCCAGCAGCCTGGGAGGGACTAGCGGGAGCATAGCCAAAAACATTCAGTACTTC. The complete variable domain, with remaining parts taken from reference TRBV11-1 and TRBJ2-4, reads EAEVAQSPRYKITEKSQAVAFWCDPISGHATLYWYRQILGQGPELLVQFQDESVVDDSQLPKDRFSAERLKGVDSTLKIQPAELGDSAMYLCASSLGGTSGSIAKNIQYFGAGTRLSVL.

The chain couples TRBV28 to TRBJ2-3; 7 bases fit TRBD1. This CDR3 comprises 14 residues. V shed 6 bases, J shed 3 bases, and the junction held 6 bases outside the gene matches. CDR1 and CDR2 (germline): MDHEN, SYDVKM. CDR3 in amino acids: CASRPQGRTDTQYF. Written as DNA, the CDR3 is TGTGCCAGCAGGCCACAGGGGCGGACAGATACGCAGTATTTT.

This clone was seen only a few times. The gene calls are TRBV7-2 and TRBJ2-1; D is unresolved. V lost 3 bases, J lost 4 bases, and 7 bases lay in between. Germline V lookup: CDR1 SGHTA, CDR2 FQGNSA. The CDR3 has 13 amino acids. In DNA form, the CDR3 reads TGTGCCAGCAGCTTGAGCGAGTACAATGAGCAGTTCTTC. It codes for CASSLSEYNEQFF.

This clone was seen a single time. J is TRBJ2-7 and V is TRBV18; 11 positions match TRBD2. CDR1 is KGHSH, CDR2 LQKENI, per germline. Trimming cost V 4 bases and J 5 bases; bases outside gene matches: 1. This CDR3 region has 13 residues. The CDR3 reads CASSLGLADEQYF. The CDR3, as DNA: TGTGCCAGCTCACTGGGACTAGCGGACGAGCAGTACTTC. Full variable domain (missing parts from reference TRBV18 and TRBJ2-7): NAGVMQNPRHLVRRRGQEARLRCSPMKGHSHVYWYRQLPEEGLKFMVYLQKENIIDESGMPKERFSAEFPKEGPSILRIQQVVRGDSAAYFCASSLGLADEQYFGPGTRLTVT.

The chain uses TRBV7-2 and TRBJ2-7; a possible D gene is TRBD1 (5 bases). CDR3 length: 14 amino acids. From germline, CDR1 is SGHTA and CDR2 FQGNSA. Trimming removed 5 bases at V and 1 base at J, with 12 bases between. The CDR3 bases are TGTGCCAGCAGCCACCCCCAGGGATCCTACGAGCAGTACTTC. This gives the protein CASSHPQGSYEQYF.

This chain connects TRBV5-1 to TRBJ1-1, with 7 bases that match TRBD1. CDR3 length: 13 amino acids. Per germline, CDR1 SGHRS and CDR2 YFSETQ. With 7 bases clipped from V and 0 bases from J, the junction kept 3 bases outside the gene matches. CDR3 nucleotides: TGCGCCAGCGCGGGACAGATGAACACTGAAGCTTTCTTT. This sequence encodes CASAGQMNTEAFF. The variable domain in full, completed from reference TRBV5-1 and TRBJ1-1, reads KAGVTQTPRYLIKTRGQQVTLSCSPISGHRSVSWYQQTPGQGLQFLFEYFSETQRNKGNFPGRFSGRQFSNSRSEMNVSTLELGDSALYLCASAGQMNTEAFFGQGTRLTVV.